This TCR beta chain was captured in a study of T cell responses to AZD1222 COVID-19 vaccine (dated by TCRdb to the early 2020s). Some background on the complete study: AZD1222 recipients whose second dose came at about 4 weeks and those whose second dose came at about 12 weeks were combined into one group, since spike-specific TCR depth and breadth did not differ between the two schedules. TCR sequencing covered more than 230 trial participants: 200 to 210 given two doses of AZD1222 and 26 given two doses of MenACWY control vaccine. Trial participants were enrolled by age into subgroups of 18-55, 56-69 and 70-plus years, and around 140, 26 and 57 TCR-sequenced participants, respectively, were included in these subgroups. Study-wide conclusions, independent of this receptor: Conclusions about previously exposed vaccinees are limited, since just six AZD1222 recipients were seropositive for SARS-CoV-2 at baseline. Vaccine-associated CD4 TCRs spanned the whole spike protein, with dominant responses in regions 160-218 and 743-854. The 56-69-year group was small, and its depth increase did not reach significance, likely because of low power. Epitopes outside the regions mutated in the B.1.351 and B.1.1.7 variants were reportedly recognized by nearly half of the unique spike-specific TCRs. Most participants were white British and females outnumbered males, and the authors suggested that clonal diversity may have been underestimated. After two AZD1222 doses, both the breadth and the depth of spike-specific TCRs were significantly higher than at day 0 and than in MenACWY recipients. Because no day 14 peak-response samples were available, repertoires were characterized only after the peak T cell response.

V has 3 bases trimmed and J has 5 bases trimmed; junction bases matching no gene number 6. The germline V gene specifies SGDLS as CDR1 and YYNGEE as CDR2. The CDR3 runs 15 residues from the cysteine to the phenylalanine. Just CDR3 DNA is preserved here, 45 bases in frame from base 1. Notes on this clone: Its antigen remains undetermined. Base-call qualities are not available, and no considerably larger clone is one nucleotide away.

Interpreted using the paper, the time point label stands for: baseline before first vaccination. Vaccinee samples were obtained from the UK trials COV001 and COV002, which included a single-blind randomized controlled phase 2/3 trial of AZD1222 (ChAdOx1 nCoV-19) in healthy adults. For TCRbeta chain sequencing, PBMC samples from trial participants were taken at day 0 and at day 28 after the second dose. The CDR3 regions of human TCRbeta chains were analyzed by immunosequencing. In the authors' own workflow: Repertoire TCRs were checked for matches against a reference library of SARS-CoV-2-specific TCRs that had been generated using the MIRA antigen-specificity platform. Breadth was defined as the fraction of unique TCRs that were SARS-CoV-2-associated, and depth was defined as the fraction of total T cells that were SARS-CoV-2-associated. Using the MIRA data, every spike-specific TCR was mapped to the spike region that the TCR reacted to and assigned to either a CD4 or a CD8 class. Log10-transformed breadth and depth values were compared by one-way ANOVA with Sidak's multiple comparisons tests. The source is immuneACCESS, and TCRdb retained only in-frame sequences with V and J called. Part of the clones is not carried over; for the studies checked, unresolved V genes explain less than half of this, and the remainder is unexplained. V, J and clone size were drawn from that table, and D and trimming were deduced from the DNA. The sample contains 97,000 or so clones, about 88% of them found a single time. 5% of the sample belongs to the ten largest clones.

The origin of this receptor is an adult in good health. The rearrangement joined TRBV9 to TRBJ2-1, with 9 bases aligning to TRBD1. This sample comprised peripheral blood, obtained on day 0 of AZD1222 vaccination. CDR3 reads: CASSAGQGKDNEQFF. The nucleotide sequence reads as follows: TGTGCCAGCAGCGCAGGACAGGGGAAAGACAATGAGCAGTTCTTC. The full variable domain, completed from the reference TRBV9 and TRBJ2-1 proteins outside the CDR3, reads DSGVTQTPKHLITATGQRVTLRCSPRSGDLSVYWYQQSLDQGLQFLIQYYNGEERAKGNILERFSAQQFPDLHSELNLSSLELGDSALYFCASSAGQGKDNEQFFGPGTRLTVL.